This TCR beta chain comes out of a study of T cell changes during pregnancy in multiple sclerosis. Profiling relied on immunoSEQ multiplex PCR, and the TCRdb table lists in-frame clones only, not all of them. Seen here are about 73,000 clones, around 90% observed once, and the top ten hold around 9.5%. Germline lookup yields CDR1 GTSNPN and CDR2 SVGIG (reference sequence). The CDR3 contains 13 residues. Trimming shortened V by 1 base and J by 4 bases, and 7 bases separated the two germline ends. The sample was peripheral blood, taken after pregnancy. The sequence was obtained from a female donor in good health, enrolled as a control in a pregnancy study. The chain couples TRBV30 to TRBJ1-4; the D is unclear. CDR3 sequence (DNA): TGTGCCTGGAGTGCCCTCTATAATGAAAAACTGTTTTTT. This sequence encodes CAWSALYNEKLFF.